Each of the 30 T cell receptor beta chains below was sequenced from the same sample in a study of STAT5B mutations in CD4+ large granular lymphocyte leukemia. The table came from immunoSEQ multiplex PCR; TCRdb's copy has only in-frame clones and leaves some out. The profile shows more than 30,000 clones, under 85% of them singletons. The sample was CD4+ T cells from blood buffy coats. The receptors stem from a human donor in good health.

This clone was seen once. This rearrangement joins TRBV5-8 to TRBJ2-7, with D possibly matching TRBD2 (5 bases). Germline values: CDR1 SGHTS, CDR2 YDEGEE. CDR3 length: 14 residues. The V end was cut by 4 bases, the J end by 2 bases, with 13 bases between. CDR3 bases: TGTGCCAGCAGCCCCCGACTGGGAGCCTACGAGCAGTACTTC. Protein: CASSPRLGAYEQYF.

There are a few counts of this clone. The chain combines TRBV7-3 with TRBJ1-1; D call uncertain. Trimming shortened V by 2 bases and J by 2 bases, and 12 bases separated the two germline ends. This CDR3 contains 15 residues. Germline V gene lookup returns CDR1 SGHTA and CDR2 FQGTGA. CDR3 in DNA: TGTGCCAGCAGCTTAGCAGGCCCCGTTAACACTGAAGCTTTCTTT. This codes for CASSLAGPVNTEAFF.

The rearrangement uses TRBV10-3 and TRBJ2-2, with a weak D call TRBD2 (5 bases). In germline, CDR1 is ENHRY, CDR2 SYGVKD. CDR3 size: 13 residues. The ends were cut back, 7 bases at V and 4 bases at J, with 10 bases in the middle. In nucleotides, the CDR3 is TGTGCCATCAATAAAGAGGGCACCGGGGAGCTGTTTTTT. Amino acids: CAINKEGTGELFF.

The chain recombines TRBV27 with TRBJ2-7; 9 bases map to TRBD1. The CDR3 has 14 amino acids. Germline CDR1 and CDR2: MNHEY and SMNVEV (reference sequence). Germline trimming cut 2 bases from V and 3 bases from J; bases unmatched to any gene: 2. The CDR3 DNA is TGTGCCAGCAGTTTAGGACAGGGGCGCTACGAGCAGTACTTC. This sequence encodes CASSLGQGRYEQYF.

This clone has just a few counts. This sequence joins TRBV28 and TRBJ1-6; the D gene is possibly TRBD1 (6 bases). CDR1 and CDR2 (germline): MDHEN, SYDVKM. This CDR3 is built from 15 residues. Trimming pared 5 bases from V and 4 bases from J, leaving 12 bases between. CDR3 in amino acids: CASSPTGQYNSPLHF. The CDR3 DNA is TGTGCCAGCAGTCCCACCGGACAGTATAATTCACCCCTCCACTTT.

The chain recombines TRBV18 with TRBJ2-3; no clear D. Per the germline V gene, CDR1 is KGHSH and CDR2 is LQKENI. The CDR3 covers 15 residues. V was cut by 1 base and J by 5 bases, with 13 bases left in between. The CDR3: CASSPQVNTRDTQYF. The CDR3, as DNA: TGTGCCAGCTCACCACAAGTCAACACACGAGATACGCAGTATTTT.

The chain links TRBV7-9 to TRBJ2-2; D gene ambiguous. CDR3 length equals 12 residues. The V gene lost 10 bases and the J gene lost 3 bases, with 9 bases spanning the gap. Germline V CDR1 and CDR2: SEHNR, FQNEAQ (reference sequence). This CDR3 is CATHTHTGELFF. For the CDR3, the DNA is TGTGCCACCCATACCCACACCGGGGAGCTGTTTTTT.

The V and J genes are TRBV11-2 and TRBJ2-1, with D perhaps TRBD2 (5 bases). The CDR3 runs 18 residues. Germline lookup yields CDR1 SGHAT and CDR2 FQNNGV. Trimming stripped 0 bases from V and 3 bases from J, with 18 bases between. CDR3 DNA sequence: TGTGCCAGCAGCTTAGACCCTCCCCCCAAAAGCGGCTACAATGAGCAGTTCTTC. It translates to CASSLDPPPKSGYNEQFF.

This clone was recorded a few times. The genes are TRBV4-1 and TRBJ1-5; no clear D gene. Germline lookup yields CDR1 MGHRA and CDR2 YSYEKL. There are 15 residues in the CDR3. V lost 1 base, J lost 0 bases, and 7 bases lay in between. The CDR3 DNA reads TGCGCCAGCAGCCAAGGACACTATAGCAATCAGCCCCAGCATTTT. Amino acids: CASSQGHYSNQPQHF.

The CDR3 bases are TGTGCCAGCAGCTTAGGACAGGAGCCCTGGAAGCAGTACTTC. This translates into CASSLGQEPWKQYF. This chain connects TRBV7-8 to TRBJ2-7; D possibly corresponds to TRBD1 (6 bases). The CDR3 extends over 14 amino acids. Germline V gives CDR1 SGHVS, CDR2 FQNEAQ. The ends were cut back, 1 base at V and 8 bases at J, with 15 bases in the middle.

The J gene is TRBJ2-7, the V gene TRBV2, with 7 bases that match TRBD2. From germline, CDR1 is SNHLY and CDR2 FYNNEI. Germline trimming cut 6 bases from V and 5 bases from J; bases unmatched to any gene: 4. This CDR3 has 12 residues. This CDR3 reads CASSPRGDEQYF. CDR3 nucleotide sequence: TGTGCCAGCAGCCCTCGGGGGGACGAGCAGTACTTC.

This chain joins TRBV19 and TRBJ2-7; 13 bases map to TRBD2. This CDR3 spans 14 amino acids. Trimming at V came to 7 bases and at J to 5 bases, leaving 5 bases not matched to a gene. The germline gives CDR1 LNHDA, CDR2 SQIVND (reference sequence). The CDR3 spells CASILAGGFDEQYF. CDR3 nucleotide sequence: TGTGCCAGTATACTAGCGGGAGGGTTCGACGAGCAGTACTTC.

This clone came up a few times. The CDR3 DNA reads TGTGCCAGTAGTCTGGGACTAGCGGGACAAGAGCAGTTCTTC. Protein: CASSLGLAGQEQFF. The chain recombines TRBV19 with TRBJ2-1, with 13 positions matching TRBD2. The germline V gene has CDR1 LNHDA and CDR2 SQIVND (reference sequence). This CDR3 region has 14 residues. Germline trimming cut 5 bases from V and 10 bases from J; bases unmatched to any gene: 5.

As to this clone: A junction end diverges from the germline sequence, so it may reflect a read error. This chain links TRBV10-3 with TRBJ2-2, with D uncertain. Germline-derived CDR1 and CDR2 are ENHRY and SYGVKD. This CDR3 region has 11 residues. The CDR3 sequence is CAIGDTGELFF. The DNA for the CDR3 is TGTGCCATCGGTGACACCGGGGAGCTGTTTTTT.

V is TRBV7-2 and J is TRBJ2-5; D uncertain. V lost 1 base and J lost 5, with 17 bases in between. Looked up from germline, CDR1 is SGHTA and CDR2 is FQGNSA. CDR3 length: 16 amino acids. The CDR3 DNA follows: TGTGCCAGCAGCTTAGAGGTGGGGTCGGGCCGGGAGACCCAGTACTTC. Its protein is CASSLEVGSGRETQYF.

The rearrangement joins TRBV30 to TRBJ2-3; 7 bases are a match to TRBD2. CDR3 size: 14 residues. The ends lost 3 bases at V and 0 bases at J; junction bases unmatched: 3. The germline gives CDR1 GTSNPN, CDR2 SVGIG (reference sequence). The CDR3 spells CAWRDSGSTDTQYF. Here the CDR3 DNA reads TGTGCCTGGAGGGATAGCGGGAGCACAGATACGCAGTATTTT.

This chain joins TRBV5-1 and TRBJ1-3; the D is unclear. CDR1 SGHRS and CDR2 YFSETQ come from the germline V gene. There are 17 residues in the CDR3. V was trimmed by 4 bases and J by 4 bases, leaving 21 bases between them. The CDR3 reads CASSMSDLGGGGNTIYF. DNA for the CDR3: TGCGCCAGCAGCATGTCGGACCTGGGAGGCGGGGGAAACACCATATATTTT.

A remark on this clone: The junction shows a germline mismatch at one end, possibly a read error. The chain joins TRBV12-5 to TRBJ1-3; D perhaps matches TRBD1 (5 bases). This CDR3 region has 13 residues. The germline V gene encodes CDR1 LGHNT and CDR2 FRNRAP. The CDR3 protein is CASGRGSGNIIYF. Here the CDR3 DNA reads TGTGCTAGTGGGAGGGGATCTGGAAACATCATATATTTT.

The chain has TRBV7-7 and TRBJ2-3; perhaps TRBD2 as D (5 bases). V shed 3 bases and J shed 2 bases, with 6 bases lying between them. The CDR3 totals 13 residues. Germline lookup yields CDR1 SSHAT and CDR2 FNYEAQ (reference sequence). The CDR3 region is CASSLTTTDTQYF. DNA of the CDR3: TGTGCCAGCAGCTTGACTACCACAGATACGCAGTATTTT.

This chain links TRBV7-9 with TRBJ2-3; no clear D. This CDR3 has 12 residues. V lost 1 base and J lost 9, with 8 bases in between. CDR1 is SEHNR, CDR2 FQNEAQ, per germline (reference sequence). CDR3 DNA: TGTGCCAGCAGCTTAGACCTAGTGACGCAGTATTTT. Its translation is CASSLDLVTQYF. The entire variable domain, with the rest obtained from reference TRBV7-9 and TRBJ2-3, is as follows: DTGVSQNPRHKITKRGQNVTFRCDPISEHNRLYWYRQTLGQGPEFLTYFQNEAQLEKSRLLSDRFSAERPKGSFSTLEIQRTEQGDSAMYLCASSLDLVTQYFGPGTRLTVL.

The gene calls are TRBV9 and TRBJ2-1; TRBD2 aligns across 7 bases. CDR3 length: 15 amino acids. The V segment lost 3 bases and the J segment 4 bases; nucleotides outside the gene matches: 7. Germline CDR1 reads SGDLS; CDR2 reads YYNGEE. The CDR3 DNA follows: TGTGCCAGCAGCGCGGGGGGACTTGGGTACAATGAGCAGTTCTTC. Its protein product is CASSAGGLGYNEQFF.

The V gene is TRBV7-2, the J gene TRBJ2-5; D might be TRBD2 (6 bases). V dropped 3 bases and J dropped 1 base, with 9 bases sitting between them. The CDR3 length is 14 residues. From germline, CDR1 is SGHTA and CDR2 FQGNSA. CDR3 sequence: CASSFRDFQETQYF. Written as DNA, the CDR3 is TGTGCCAGCAGCTTCCGGGACTTCCAAGAGACCCAGTACTTC.

This chain links TRBV5-6 with TRBJ2-2; tentative D call: TRBD2 (6 bases). The V and J ends lost 1 base and 6 bases respectively, with 16 bases between them. The germline V gene has CDR1 SGHDT and CDR2 YYEEEE. CDR3 length: 16 amino acids. DNA for the CDR3: TGTGCCAGCAGCTTGAAGACTCCGGGACTCGCCGGGGAGCTGTTTTTT. This encodes CASSLKTPGLAGELFF.

The rearrangement joins TRBV6-1 to TRBJ1-5; D is perhaps TRBD1 (5 bases). The CDR3 runs to 13 residues. Germline V lookup: CDR1 MNHNS, CDR2 SASEGT. V shed 7 bases and J shed 7 bases, with 14 bases lying between them. Written as DNA, the CDR3 is TGTGCCAGCAAGACAGCGGGATACCAGCCCCAGCATTTT. Translation gives CASKTAGYQPQHF.

Points on this clone: A junction end diverges from the germline sequence, so it may reflect a read error. The chain combines TRBV6-1 with TRBJ1-1; D ambiguous. This CDR3 has 13 residues. Per the germline V gene, CDR1 is MNHNS and CDR2 is SASEGT. CDR3 amino acids: CASSEEGSTEAFF. As DNA, the CDR3 is TGTGCCAGCAGCGAAGAAGGTTCCACTGAAGCTTTCTTT.

The chain recombines TRBV27 with TRBJ1-1; D gene ambiguous. CDR1 and CDR2 from the germline V gene are MNHEY and SMNVEV (reference sequence). CDR3 length: 13 amino acids. V was trimmed by 4 bases and J by 5 bases, leaving 11 bases between them. The CDR3 sequence is CASSSPGRTEAFF. The CDR3, as DNA: TGTGCCAGCAGTTCCCCAGGCAGGACTGAAGCTTTCTTT.

The V and J genes are TRBV11-2 and TRBJ2-5; 16 bases line up with TRBD2. The CDR3 consists of 17 residues. Germline loops: CDR1 SGHAT, CDR2 FQNNGV. V gave up 8 bases and J gave up 5 bases; unmatched junction bases: 11. CDR3 region: CASGGTSGGALGETQYF. CDR3 DNA: TGTGCCAGCGGCGGGACTAGCGGGGGGGCCCTGGGGGAGACCCAGTACTTC.

This chain uses TRBV5-1 with TRBJ2-6; D not resolved. V was clipped by 4 bases and J by 0 bases, with 14 bases between them. The CDR3 runs to 17 residues. Looked up from germline, CDR1 is SGHRS and CDR2 is YFSETQ. The DNA of the CDR3 is TGCGCCAGCAGCCGCCCGCCGATGGTCTCTGGGGCCAACGTCCTGACTTTC. Translating gives CASSRPPMVSGANVLTF.

The chain joins TRBV19 to TRBJ1-6; 9 bases align to TRBD1. Trimming removed 3 bases from V and 6 bases from J; junction bases left unmatched: 3. Per the germline V gene, CDR1 is LNHDA and CDR2 is SQIVND (reference sequence). There are 15 residues in the CDR3. CDR3 sequence (DNA): TGTGCCAGTAGTATTGGACAGGGGACTAATTCACCCCTCCACTTT. It yields the protein CASSIGQGTNSPLHF.

This clone was seen only once. The chain carries TRBV18 and TRBJ2-1; 11 positions match TRBD2. The CDR3 consists of 17 residues. Germline V gene data show CDR1 as KGHSH and CDR2 as LQKENI. V shed 4 bases and J 6 bases; nucleotides not matched to a gene: 11. Here the CDR3 reads CASSLSAPSGGSNEQFF. CDR3 bases: TGTGCCAGCTCACTCTCGGCTCCTAGCGGGGGGTCCAATGAGCAGTTCTTC.